The 7 T cell receptor beta chains below all came from one sample that was sequenced in a study of OX40 agonist ivuxolimab in advanced cancers. Library method: the immunoSEQ multiplex PCR assay. TCRdb holds this immuneACCESS table with in-frame rearrangements only. Some clones are missing; in checked studies, unresolved V genes explain under half, and the rest has no known cause. The table for this sample lists fewer than 85,000 clones; about 88% of them were counted only once. The top ten hold around 0.78% of the sample. The source material was CD4+ or CD8+ T cells sorted from blood, sampled in a trial of the OX40 agonist ivuxolimab. The receptors were gathered from an adult with an advanced solid tumor such as melanoma, head and neck, liver or kidney cancer.

In DNA form, the CDR3 reads TGTGCCAGCAGCTCAGGGGGGACTAGCATGACAGATACGCAGTATTTT. The encoded protein is CASSSGGTSMTDTQYF. The chain uses TRBV5-4 and TRBJ2-3, with 9 bases matching TRBD2. This CDR3 has 16 residues. CDR1 and CDR2 (germline): SGHNT, YYREEE (reference sequence). After removal of 3 bases from V and 3 bases from J, the junction contained 8 bases not matched to a gene.

The rearrangement joins TRBV25-1 to TRBJ2-3; D is uncertain. Germline V lookup: CDR1 MGHDK, CDR2 SYGVNS. CDR3 length equals 12 residues. Deletions cut 6 bases from V and 0 bases from J, with 4 bases between. CDR3 coding DNA: TGTGCCAGCAGACCTAGCACAGATACGCAGTATTTT. Protein: CASRPSTDTQYF. Drawing the rest from reference TRBV25-1 and TRBJ2-3, the complete variable domain is EADIYQTPRYLVIGTGKKITLECSQTMGHDKMYWYQQDPGMELHLIHYSYGVNSTEKGDLSSESTVSRIRTEHFPLTLESARPSHTSQYLCASRPSTDTQYFGPGTRLTVL.

V usage is TRBV15 and J usage is TRBJ2-7; D is undetermined. This CDR3 is built from 13 residues. V was shortened by 3 bases and J by 6 bases, with 12 bases between the two germline ends. The germline V gene has CDR1 LNHNV and CDR2 YYDKDF (reference sequence). CDR3 nucleotide sequence: TGTGCCACCAGCAGTGGTGCCAATTCCGAGCAGTACTTC. This codes for CATSSGANSEQYF.

The chain is built from TRBV7-2 and TRBJ1-3; TRBD1 aligns across 8 bases. The CDR3 has 14 residues. From germline, CDR1 is SGHTA and CDR2 FQGNSA. The J segment lost 9 bases and the V segment lost 6 bases, leaving 10 bases of the junction unmatched. CDR3 DNA sequence: TGTGCCAGCAGGCAGGATCGTACAGGGGGCACCATATATTTT. It is translated as CASRQDRTGGTIYF.

The V and J genes are TRBV7-6 and TRBJ2-7; D is undetermined. The CDR3 covers 14 residues. The ends were cut back, 8 bases at V and 6 bases at J, with 20 bases in the middle. Germline V gene lookup returns CDR1 SGHVS and CDR2 FNYEAQ. The chain's CDR3 is CASGASLLLPEQYF. The DNA of the CDR3 is TGTGCCAGCGGTGCCTCGTTGCTGCTCCCCGAGCAGTACTTC.

This sequence joins TRBV7-2 and TRBJ2-3; no clear D. The CDR3 totals 16 residues. Germline V gene sequence: CDR1 SGHTA, CDR2 FQGNSA. Between the trimmed V and J ends, which lost 2 bases and 0 bases, there was a span of 12 bases. DNA for the CDR3: TGTGCCAGCAGCTTATCTCCAATGAGAAGCACAGATACGCAGTATTTT. This translates into CASSLSPMRSTDTQYF.

This clone turned up a few times. The gene calls are TRBV12-5 and TRBJ2-7; the D is unclear. The germline V gene encodes CDR1 LGHNT and CDR2 FRNRAP. Trimming left V 5 bases short and J 3 bases short, with 5 bases between. CDR3 size: 11 residues. CDR3 nucleotides: TGTGCTAGTGGTCCGAACTACGAGCAGTACTTC. It specifies CASGPNYEQYF.